This T cell receptor beta chain was sequenced during a study of T-cell reconstitution after alpha-beta-depleted transplantation in children. The library targeted TCRbeta and was prepared with unique molecular identifiers. One entry per CDR3 protein results from TCRdb running MiXCR on the PCR reads. The sample carries about 900,000 distinct CDR3 sequences, less than 30% recorded once. Germline lookup yields CDR1 MNHNS and CDR2 SASEGT. Losses at the gene ends were 5 bases for V and 8 bases for J; bases not matched to a gene: 11. This CDR3 is built from 15 residues. The study, taken as a whole, reports: At day 60, the high TCRbeta diversity found in some patients originated from recipient T cells and thymic progenitors that had survived. In patients about two months after transplant, alpha-beta T cells reportedly arose from several hundred expanded graft clones. T-cell counts and diversity were attributed mostly to newly produced T cells one year after transplant.

Worth noting for this clonotype: Its antigen is not known.

The rearrangement uses TRBV6-1 and TRBJ2-1, with 8 bases that match TRBD1. The sequence came from a boy younger than two who had a stem cell transplant for SCID, so the T cells may come from the graft donor. The specimen was PBMCs, mostly from graft donor cells, collected 360 days after TCRalphabeta/CD19-depleted stem cell transplant. CDR3: CASSPVYRGWDEQFF. The CDR3 nucleotides read TGTGCCAGCAGTCCGGTTTACAGGGGGTGGGATGAGCAGTTCTTC.